One sample yielded the 8 T cell receptor beta chains listed below, sequenced in a study of early T cells in non-severe SARS-CoV-2 infection. MiXCR, applied by TCRdb to the 5' RACE reads, yields one record per CDR3 protein. The sample records tens of thousands of distinct CDR3 sequences, roughly 11% being singletons. Input material: whole blood. Receptor source: an adult who was a healthcare worker with PCR-confirmed SARS-CoV-2 infection or an uninfected control (not recorded which).

This clonotype has just a few counts. The chain combines TRBV7-2 with TRBJ2-5, with TRBD2 identical over 13 bases. V gave up 2 bases and J gave up 8 bases; unmatched junction bases: 8. This CDR3 region has 16 residues. In germline, CDR1 is SGHTA, CDR2 FQGNSA. CDR3 loop: CASSLRTSGGRGTQYF. In DNA, the CDR3 is TGTGCCAGCAGCTTAAGGACTAGCGGGGGACGGGGAACCCAGTACTTC.

In its sample, this clonotype was seen many times. The chain couples TRBV20-1 to TRBJ2-7; 8 nucleotides match TRBD1. Germline V gene data show CDR1 as DFQATT and CDR2 as SNEGSKA (reference sequence). The V segment lost 6 bases and the J segment 5 bases; nucleotides outside the gene matches: 15. The CDR3 sequence is 15 residues long. The CDR3: CSADLTGQGWNEQYF. CDR3 DNA sequence: TGCAGTGCCGACCTTACAGGACAGGGTTGGAACGAGCAGTACTTC.

This clonotype was found a few times. One junction end does not reproduce the germline sequence, and a read error may be involved. This chain joins TRBV4-1 and TRBJ1-5, with a possible D match to TRBD1 (5 bases). The CDR3 length is 14 residues. Germline CDR1 is MGHRA and CDR2 is YSYEKL. CDR3: CASSQGQFDQPQHF. CDR3 in DNA: TGCGCCAGCAGCCAAGGACAGTTTGATCAACCCCAGCATTTT.

Only a few counts were recorded for this clonotype. V and J are TRBV25-1 and TRBJ2-5; D not resolved. Looked up from germline, CDR1 is MGHDK and CDR2 is SYGVNS. CDR3 size: 13 residues. With 1 base removed from V and 4 bases from J, the gap between germline ends came to 7 bases. CDR3: CASSESSLETQYF. The CDR3 bases are TGTGCCAGCAGTGAATCGAGTTTAGAGACCCAGTACTTC.

The chain has TRBV11-2 and TRBJ2-1; D is unresolved. CDR3 size: 14 residues. V gave up 1 base and J gave up 3 bases, with 7 bases separating them. Germline values: CDR1 SGHAT, CDR2 FQNNGV. CDR3 region: CASSLGAVYNEQFF. Written as DNA, the CDR3 is TGTGCCAGCAGCTTAGGGGCAGTCTACAATGAGCAGTTCTTC.

In its sample, this clonotype was seen a few times. This CDR3 is CASRLASRNTEAFF. Here the CDR3 DNA reads TGTGCAAGTCGCTTAGCGTCTCGAAACACTGAAGCTTTCTTT. The chain joins TRBV12-2 to TRBJ1-1. TRBV12-2 is an annotated pseudogene. The CDR3 totals 14 residues.

The chain has TRBV7-2 and TRBJ2-7, with no clear D. The ends were cut back, 2 bases at V and 4 bases at J, with 9 bases in the middle. The CDR3 is 13 residues long. The germline gives CDR1 SGHTA, CDR2 FQGNSA. The CDR3 region has the DNA TGTGCCAGCAGCTTATTCGCCTTGTACGAGCAGTACTTC. Its protein product is CASSLFALYEQYF.

This clonotype was seen only a few times. The chain combines TRBV20-1 with TRBJ2-7; 11 bases are a match to TRBD1. This CDR3 region has 12 residues. The V gene end was trimmed by 4 bases and the J gene end by 5 bases; junction bases not matched to a gene: 1. Per the germline V gene, CDR1 is DFQATT and CDR2 is SNEGSKA (reference sequence). CDR3 coding DNA: TGCAGTGCTAAGGACAGGGGGCACGAGCAGTACTTC. It codes for CSAKDRGHEQYF.